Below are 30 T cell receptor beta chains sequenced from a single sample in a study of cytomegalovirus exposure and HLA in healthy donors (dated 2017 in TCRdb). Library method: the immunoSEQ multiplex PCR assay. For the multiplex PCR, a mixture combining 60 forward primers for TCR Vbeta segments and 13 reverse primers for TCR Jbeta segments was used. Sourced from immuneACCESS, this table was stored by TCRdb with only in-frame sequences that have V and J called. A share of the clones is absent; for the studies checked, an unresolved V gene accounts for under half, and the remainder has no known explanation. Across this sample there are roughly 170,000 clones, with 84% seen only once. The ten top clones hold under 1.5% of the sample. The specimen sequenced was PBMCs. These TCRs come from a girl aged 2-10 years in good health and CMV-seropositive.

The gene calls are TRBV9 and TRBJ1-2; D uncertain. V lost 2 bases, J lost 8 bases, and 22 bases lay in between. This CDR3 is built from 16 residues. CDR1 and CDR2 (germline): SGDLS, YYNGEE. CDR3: CASSVLSYGLLSGYTF. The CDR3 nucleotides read TGTGCCAGCAGCGTTCTCTCGTATGGGCTCCTATCCGGCTACACCTTC.

The chain's CDR3 is CASSILQGVDGYTF. Written as DNA, the CDR3 is TGTGCCAGCAGTATTCTACAGGGAGTCGATGGCTACACCTTC. This rearrangement joins TRBV28 to TRBJ1-2, with D tentatively TRBD1 (6 bases). Germline loops: CDR1 MDHEN, CDR2 SYDVKM. V gave up 5 bases and J gave up 6 bases, with 16 bases separating them. CDR3 size: 14 residues.

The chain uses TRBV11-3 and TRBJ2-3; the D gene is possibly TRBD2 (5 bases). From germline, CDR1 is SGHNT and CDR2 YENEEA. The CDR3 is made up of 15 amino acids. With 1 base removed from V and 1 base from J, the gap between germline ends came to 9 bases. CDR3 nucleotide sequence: TGTGCCAGCAGCTTAGCCCCCGGGGGCACAGATACGCAGTATTTT. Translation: CASSLAPGGTDTQYF.

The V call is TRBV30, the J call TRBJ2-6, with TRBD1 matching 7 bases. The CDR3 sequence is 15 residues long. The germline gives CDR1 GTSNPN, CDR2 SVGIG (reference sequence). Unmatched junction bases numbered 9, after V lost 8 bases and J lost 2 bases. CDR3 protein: CALPSDRAGANVLTF. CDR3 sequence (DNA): TGTGCCCTACCCTCAGACAGGGCTGGGGCCAACGTCCTGACTTTC.

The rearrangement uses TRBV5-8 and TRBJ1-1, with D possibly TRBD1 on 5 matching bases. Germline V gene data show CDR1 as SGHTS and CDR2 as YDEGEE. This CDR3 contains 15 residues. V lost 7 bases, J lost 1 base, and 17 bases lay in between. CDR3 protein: CASAPRRQPNTEAFF. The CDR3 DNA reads TGTGCCAGCGCCCCCAGGAGACAGCCGAACACTGAAGCTTTCTTT.

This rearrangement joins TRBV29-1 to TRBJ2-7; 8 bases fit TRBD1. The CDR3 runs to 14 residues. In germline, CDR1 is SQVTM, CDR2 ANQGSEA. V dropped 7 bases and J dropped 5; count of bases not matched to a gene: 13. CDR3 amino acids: CSARWGGQGDEQYF. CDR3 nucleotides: TGCAGCGCCCGATGGGGAGGACAGGGCGACGAGCAGTACTTC.

The CDR3 loop reads CASSIPTGVSNEKLFF. CDR3 DNA sequence: TGTGCCAGTAGTATCCCGACAGGGGTATCGAATGAAAAACTGTTTTTT. The genes are TRBV19 and TRBJ1-4; TRBD1 matches 8 bases. The CDR3 consists of 16 residues. V gave up 3 bases and J gave up 5 bases; unmatched junction bases: 8. CDR1 is LNHDA and CDR2 is SQIVND in the germline V gene (reference sequence).

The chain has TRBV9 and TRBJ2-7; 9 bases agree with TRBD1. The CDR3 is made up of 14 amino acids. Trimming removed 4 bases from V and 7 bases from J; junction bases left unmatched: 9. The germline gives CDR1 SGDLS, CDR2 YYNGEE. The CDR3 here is CASSSDRGSQEQYF. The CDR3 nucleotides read TGTGCCAGCAGCTCGGACAGGGGTAGTCAGGAGCAGTACTTC.

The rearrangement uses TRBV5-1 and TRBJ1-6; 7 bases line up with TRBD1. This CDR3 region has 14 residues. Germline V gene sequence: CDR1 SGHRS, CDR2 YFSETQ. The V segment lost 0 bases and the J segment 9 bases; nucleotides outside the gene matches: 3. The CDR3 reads CASSLETGSSPLHF. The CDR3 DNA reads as TGCGCCAGCAGCTTGGAGACAGGGAGTTCACCCCTCCACTTT.

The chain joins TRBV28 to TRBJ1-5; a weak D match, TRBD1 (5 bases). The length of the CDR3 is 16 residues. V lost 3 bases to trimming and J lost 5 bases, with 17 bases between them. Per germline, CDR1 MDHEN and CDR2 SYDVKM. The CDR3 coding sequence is TGTGCCAGCAGTTTTGGGGGACTCCCTGGTCATCAGCCCCAGCATTTT. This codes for CASSFGGLPGHQPQHF.

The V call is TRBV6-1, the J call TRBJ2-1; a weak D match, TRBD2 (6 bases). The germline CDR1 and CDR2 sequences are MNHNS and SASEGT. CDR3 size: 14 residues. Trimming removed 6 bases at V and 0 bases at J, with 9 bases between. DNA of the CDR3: TGTGCCAGCAGCGGGAGCATCTCCTACAATGAGCAGTTCTTC. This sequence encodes CASSGSISYNEQFF.

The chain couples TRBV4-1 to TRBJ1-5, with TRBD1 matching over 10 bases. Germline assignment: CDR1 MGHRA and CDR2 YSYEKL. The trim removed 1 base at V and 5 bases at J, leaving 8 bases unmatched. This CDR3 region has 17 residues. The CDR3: CASSQGVTGGADQPQHF. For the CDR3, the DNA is TGCGCCAGCAGCCAAGGGGTGACAGGGGGCGCCGATCAGCCCCAGCATTTT.

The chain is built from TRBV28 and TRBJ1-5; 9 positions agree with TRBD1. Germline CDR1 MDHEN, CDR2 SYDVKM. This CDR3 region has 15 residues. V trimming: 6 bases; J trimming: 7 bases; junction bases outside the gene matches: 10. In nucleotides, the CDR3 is TGTGCCAGCAGCCCGAGACAGGGGGGGGACCAGCCCCAGCATTTT. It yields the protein CASSPRQGGDQPQHF.

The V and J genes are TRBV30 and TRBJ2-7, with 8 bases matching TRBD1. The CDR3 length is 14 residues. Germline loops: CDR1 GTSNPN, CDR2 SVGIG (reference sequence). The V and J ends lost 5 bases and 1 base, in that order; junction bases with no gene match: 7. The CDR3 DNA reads TGTGCCTGGGTTCGGACAGGGACGTCCTACGAGCAGTACTTC. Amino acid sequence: CAWVRTGTSYEQYF.

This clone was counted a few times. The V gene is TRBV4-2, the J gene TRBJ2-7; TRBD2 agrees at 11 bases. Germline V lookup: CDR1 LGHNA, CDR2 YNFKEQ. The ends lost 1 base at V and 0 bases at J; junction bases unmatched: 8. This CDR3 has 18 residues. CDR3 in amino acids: CASSQGLAGGPNSYEQYF. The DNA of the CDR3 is TGTGCCAGCAGCCAAGGTTTAGCGGGAGGGCCTAACTCCTACGAGCAGTACTTC.

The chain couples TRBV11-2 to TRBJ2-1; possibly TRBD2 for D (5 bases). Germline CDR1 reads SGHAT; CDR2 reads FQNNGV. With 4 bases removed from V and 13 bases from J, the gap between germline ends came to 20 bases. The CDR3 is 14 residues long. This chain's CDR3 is CASSSPVRTREQFF. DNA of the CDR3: TGTGCCAGCAGCTCCCCAGTCAGGACCCGGGAACAGTTCTTC. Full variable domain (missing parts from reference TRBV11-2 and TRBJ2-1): EAGVAQSPRYKIIEKRQSVAFWCNPISGHATLYWYQQILGQGPKLLIQFQNNGVVDDSQLPKDRFSAERLKGVDSTLKIQPAKLEDSAVYLCASSSPVRTREQFFGPGTRLTVL.

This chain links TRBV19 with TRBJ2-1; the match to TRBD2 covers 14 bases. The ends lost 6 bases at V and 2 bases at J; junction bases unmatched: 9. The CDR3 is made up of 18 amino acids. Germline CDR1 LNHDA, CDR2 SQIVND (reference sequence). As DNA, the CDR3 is TGTGCCAGTAGGTCTAGGACTAGCGGGAGGCCCCCCTACAATGAGCAGTTCTTC. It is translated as CASRSRTSGRPPYNEQFF.

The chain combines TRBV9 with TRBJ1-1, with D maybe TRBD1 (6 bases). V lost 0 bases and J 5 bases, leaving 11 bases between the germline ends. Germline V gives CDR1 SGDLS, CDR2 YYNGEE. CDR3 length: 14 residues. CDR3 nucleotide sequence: TGTGCCAGCAGCGTAGACAGGGTAGGGACTGAAGCTTTCTTT. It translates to CASSVDRVGTEAFF.

CDR3 sequence reads: CASSPGLAGSPETQYF. In DNA, the CDR3 is TGTGCCAGCAGCCCCGGACTAGCGGGATCGCCGGAGACCCAGTACTTC. The chain couples TRBV5-6 to TRBJ2-5; 12 positions agree with TRBD2. Trimming removed 4 bases from V and 5 bases from J; junction bases left unmatched: 9. Germline CDR1 reads SGHDT; CDR2 reads YYEEEE. The CDR3 is made up of 16 amino acids.

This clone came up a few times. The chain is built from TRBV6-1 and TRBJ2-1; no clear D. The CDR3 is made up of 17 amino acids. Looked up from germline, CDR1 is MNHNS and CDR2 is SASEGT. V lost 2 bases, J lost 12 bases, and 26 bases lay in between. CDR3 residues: CASSEPRVAPGFAGQFF. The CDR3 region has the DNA TGTGCCAGCAGTGAACCCCGGGTGGCCCCCGGATTCGCCGGGCAGTTCTTC.

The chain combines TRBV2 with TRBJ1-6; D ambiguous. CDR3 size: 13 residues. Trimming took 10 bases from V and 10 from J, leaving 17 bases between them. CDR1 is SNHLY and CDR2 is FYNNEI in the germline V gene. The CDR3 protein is CATLGGESSPLHF. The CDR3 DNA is TGTGCCACCCTGGGAGGAGAAAGCTCACCCCTCCACTTT.

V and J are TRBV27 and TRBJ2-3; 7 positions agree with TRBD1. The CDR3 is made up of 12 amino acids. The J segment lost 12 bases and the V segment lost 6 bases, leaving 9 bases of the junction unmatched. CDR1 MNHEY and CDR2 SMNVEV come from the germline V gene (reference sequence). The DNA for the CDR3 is TGTGCCAGCAGCCTGACAGGGTCGTTTCAGTATTTT. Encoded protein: CASSLTGSFQYF.

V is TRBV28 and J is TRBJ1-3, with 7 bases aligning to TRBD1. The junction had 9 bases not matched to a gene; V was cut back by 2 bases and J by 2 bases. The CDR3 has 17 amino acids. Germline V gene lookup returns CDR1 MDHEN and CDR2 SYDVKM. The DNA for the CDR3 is TGTGCCAGCAGTTTAAGGGGGCTGCACTATACTGGAAACACCATATATTTT. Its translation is CASSLRGLHYTGNTIYF.

DNA for the CDR3: TGTGCCAGCAGGGGGGGGGAGACCCAGTACTTC. Amino acids: CASRGGETQYF. This sequence joins TRBV28 and TRBJ2-5, with 7 nucleotides matching TRBD2. V trimming: 6 bases; J trimming: 5 bases; junction bases outside the gene matches: 0. The CDR3 runs to 11 residues. Germline lookup yields CDR1 MDHEN and CDR2 SYDVKM.

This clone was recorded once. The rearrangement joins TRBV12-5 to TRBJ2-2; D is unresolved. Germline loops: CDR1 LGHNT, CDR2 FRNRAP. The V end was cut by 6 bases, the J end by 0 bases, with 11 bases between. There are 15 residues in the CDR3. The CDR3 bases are TGTGCTAGTGGCCCCACCGGGTCGAACACCGGGGAGCTGTTTTTT. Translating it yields CASGPTGSNTGELFF.

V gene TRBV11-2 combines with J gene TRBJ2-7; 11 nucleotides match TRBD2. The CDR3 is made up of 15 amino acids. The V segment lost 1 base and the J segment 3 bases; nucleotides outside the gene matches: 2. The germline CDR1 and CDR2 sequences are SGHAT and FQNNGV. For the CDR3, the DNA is TGTGCCAGCAGCTTAGGACTAGCGGGAATCTACGAGCAGTACTTC. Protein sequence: CASSLGLAGIYEQYF.

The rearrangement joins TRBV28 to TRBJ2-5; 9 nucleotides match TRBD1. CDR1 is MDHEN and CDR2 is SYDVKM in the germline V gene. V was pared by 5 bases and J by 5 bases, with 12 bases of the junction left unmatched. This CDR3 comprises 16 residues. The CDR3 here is CASSARGQGYRETQYF. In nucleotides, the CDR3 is TGTGCCAGCAGTGCCAGGGGACAGGGCTATCGGGAGACCCAGTACTTC.

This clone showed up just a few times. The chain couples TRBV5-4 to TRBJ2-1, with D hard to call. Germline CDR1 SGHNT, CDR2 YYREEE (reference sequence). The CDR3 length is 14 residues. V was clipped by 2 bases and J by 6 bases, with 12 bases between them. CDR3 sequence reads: CASSFPQRINEQFF. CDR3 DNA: TGTGCCAGCAGCTTTCCCCAGCGCATCAATGAGCAGTTCTTC.

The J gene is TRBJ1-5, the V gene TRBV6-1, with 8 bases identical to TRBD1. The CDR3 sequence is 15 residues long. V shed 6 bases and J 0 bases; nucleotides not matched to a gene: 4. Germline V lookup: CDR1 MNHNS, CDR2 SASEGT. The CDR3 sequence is CASRRDRGSNQPQHF. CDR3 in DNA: TGTGCCAGCAGACGTGACAGGGGTAGCAATCAGCCCCAGCATTTT.

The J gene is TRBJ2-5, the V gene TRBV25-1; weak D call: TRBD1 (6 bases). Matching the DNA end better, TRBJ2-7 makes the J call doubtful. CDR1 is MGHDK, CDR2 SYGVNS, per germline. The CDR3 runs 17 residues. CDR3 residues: CASSERYLDRSSYEQYF. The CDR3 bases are TGTGCCAGCAGTGAAAGGTATTTGGACAGAAGCTCCTACGAGCAGTACTTC.